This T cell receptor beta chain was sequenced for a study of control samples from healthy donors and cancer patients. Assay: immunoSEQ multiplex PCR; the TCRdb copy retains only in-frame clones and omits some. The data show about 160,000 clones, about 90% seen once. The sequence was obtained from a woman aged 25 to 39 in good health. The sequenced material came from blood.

The chain's CDR3 is CASTRGHQETQYF. The CDR3 nucleotides read TGTGCCAGCACCCGCGGACACCAAGAGACCCAGTACTTC. The V gene is TRBV28, the J gene TRBJ2-5; D not certain. From germline, CDR1 is MDHEN and CDR2 SYDVKM. Trimming took 7 bases from V and 0 from J, leaving 9 bases between them. CDR3 length: 13 amino acids.